Listed here are 8 T cell receptor beta chains from one sample, sequenced in a study of blood T cell repertoires in COVID-19. Profiling relied on immunoSEQ multiplex PCR, and the TCRdb table lists in-frame clones only, not all of them. The data hold about 380,000 clones, with 81% observed a single time. Material: peripheral blood. The receptors were sampled from a human donor with acute or convalescent COVID-19. The donor label of this sample is uncertain.

V is TRBV7-2 and J is TRBJ1-5; D perhaps matches TRBD1 (5 bases). The CDR3 is 16 amino acids. Germline CDR1 is SGHTA and CDR2 is FQGNSA. Trimming shortened V by 1 base and J by 2 bases, and 12 bases separated the two germline ends. The CDR3 is CASSLVAGFGNQPQHF. As DNA, the CDR3 is TGTGCCAGCAGCTTAGTGGCAGGGTTTGGCAATCAGCCCCAGCATTTT. Supplemented by reference TRBV7-2 and TRBJ1-5, the full variable domain reads GAGVSQSPSNKVTEKGKDVELRCDPISGHTALYWYRQSLGQGLEFLIYFQGNSAPDKSGLPSDRFSAERTGGSVSTLTIQRTQQEDSAVYLCASSLVAGFGNQPQHFGDGTRLSIL.

V usage is TRBV7-6 and J usage is TRBJ2-7, with D tentatively TRBD1 (5 bases). The CDR3 sequence is 15 residues long. Germline CDR1 and CDR2: SGHVS and FNYEAQ. Trimming left V 1 base short and J 2 bases short, with 12 bases between. CDR3 bases: TGTGCCAGCAGCTTAGTCAAGGACAAGGCCTACGAGCAGTACTTC. Translating gives CASSLVKDKAYEQYF.

The chain joins TRBV19 to TRBJ1-6, with 7 bases that match TRBD1. V lost 6 bases, J lost 7 bases, and 6 bases stayed unmatched. The CDR3 is 14 amino acids. Germline lookup yields CDR1 LNHDA and CDR2 SQIVND (reference sequence). CDR3 residues: CASRDGQANSPLHF. For the CDR3, the DNA is TGTGCCAGTAGAGACGGACAGGCCAATTCACCCCTCCACTTT.

The V and J genes are TRBV28 and TRBJ1-1; 7 bases line up with TRBD1. CDR1 is MDHEN, CDR2 SYDVKM, per germline. With 3 bases clipped from V and 10 bases from J, the junction kept 8 bases outside the gene matches. CDR3 length equals 13 residues. The CDR3 nucleotides are TGTGCCAGCAGTTTGAACAGGGGTAGGGTAGCTTTCTTT. It specifies CASSLNRGRVAFF.

This clone was seen a handful of times. In DNA, the CDR3 is TGCGCCAGCAGCTTTAACGGAGCTAACTATGGCTACACCTTC. Translating it yields CASSFNGANYGYTF. This chain uses TRBV5-1 with TRBJ1-2; no definite D call. Looked up from germline, CDR1 is SGHRS and CDR2 is YFSETQ. This CDR3 comprises 14 residues. Trimming took off 2 bases at V and 0 bases at J, with 8 bases between the two ends. The variable domain in full, completed from reference TRBV5-1 and TRBJ1-2, reads KAGVTQTPRYLIKTRGQQVTLSCSPISGHRSVSWYQQTPGQGLQFLFEYFSETQRNKGNFPGRFSGRQFSNSRSEMNVSTLELGDSALYLCASSFNGANYGYTFGSGTRLTVV.

The CDR3 DNA follows: TGTGCCAGCAGCCCCCCAGGGGGGCTAAACTATGGCTACACCTTC. This encodes CASSPPGGLNYGYTF. This chain connects TRBV7-9 to TRBJ1-2, with 7 bases fitting TRBD1. Germline values: CDR1 SEHNR, CDR2 FQNEAQ (reference sequence). The CDR3 contains 15 residues. Trimming took 5 bases from V and 2 from J; bases not matched to a gene: 8.

CDR3 region: CASSLTGGKNEQYF. The CDR3, as DNA: TGCGCCAGCAGCCTCACGGGGGGGAAAAACGAGCAGTACTTC. This sequence joins TRBV5-1 and TRBJ2-7, with TRBD2 identical over 8 bases. Trimming took 4 bases from V and 5 from J; bases not matched to a gene: 8. This CDR3 is 14 amino acids long. CDR1 and CDR2 from the germline V gene are SGHRS and YFSETQ.

CDR3 in amino acids: CASSPPGGEKLFF. CDR3 bases: TGTGCCAGTAGTCCCCCAGGGGGTGAAAAACTGTTTTTT. The chain is built from TRBV19 and TRBJ1-4, with 7 positions matching TRBD1. Trimming at V came to 5 bases and at J to 7 bases, leaving 4 bases not matched to a gene. Germline-derived CDR1 and CDR2 are LNHDA and SQIVND (reference sequence). CDR3 length equals 13 residues.